This TCR delta chain was found in a study of γδ T cells in repeated Plasmodium falciparum infection. Vgamma9/Vdelta2+ and Vdelta2-negative gammadelta T cells were flow-sorted from PBMC for bulk sequencing. This clone was detected many times. TCRdb applied CATT to the multiplex PCR reads for clone calling. Of 45,000 to 70,000 delta-chain clones in the sample, around 1.5% were seen once. Germline V gene lookup returns CDR1 TSWWSYY and CDR2 QGS. The CDR3 has 21 residues. V trimming: 1 base; J trimming: 0 bases; junction bases outside the gene matches: 18. This receptor was taken from a pool of human donors (malaria-infected and uninfected, not separated). V usage is TRDV1 and J usage is TRDJ1; 9 nucleotides align to TRDD2. The material sequenced was gamma-delta T cells from blood. The chain's CDR3 is CALGEPAFLQVGFSYTDKLIF. The CDR3, as DNA: TGTGCTCTTGGGGAACCGGCCTTCCTACAGGTGGGCTTTTCGTACACCGATAAACTCATCTTT.